This TCR beta chain was profiled in a study of T cell repertoires in cytomegalovirus infection. At the level of the study: CMV epitopes that were recently identified and HLA-C-restricted were used alongside well-studied HLA-B-restricted ones. Public TCR beta signature analysis indicated the presence of both CMV infection and matching HLA type.

The sample holds many counts of this clonotype. The antigen remains unidentified. Whole-study findings and limits: Carriage of CMV together with the relevant HLA was identifiable through cumulative public TCR beta family frequency. CMV-specific TCR beta clonotypes restricted by HLA-C were the ones dominating the ex vivo response.

TCRdb reprocessed the reads with MiXCR, giving one entry per CDR3 protein. The table includes 680,000 or so distinct CDR3 sequences, around a third detected once. The sequence was collected from a human donor in good health (CMV status not recorded). Some clones in this sample may be carry-over from other donors' samples. The sample here was cultured PBMCs, taken from culture after CMV antigen stimulation.

The DNA for the CDR3 is TGTGCCAGCAGCTTAGTTAGCGGGAGAGTCAATGAGCAGTTCTTC. Amino acids: CASSLVSGRVNEQFF. V usage is TRBV7-2 and J usage is TRBJ2-1, with 9 nucleotides matching TRBD2. Germline V CDR1 and CDR2: SGHTA, FQGNSA. This CDR3 spans 15 amino acids. V was clipped by 1 base and J by 6 bases; unmatched bases: 4.